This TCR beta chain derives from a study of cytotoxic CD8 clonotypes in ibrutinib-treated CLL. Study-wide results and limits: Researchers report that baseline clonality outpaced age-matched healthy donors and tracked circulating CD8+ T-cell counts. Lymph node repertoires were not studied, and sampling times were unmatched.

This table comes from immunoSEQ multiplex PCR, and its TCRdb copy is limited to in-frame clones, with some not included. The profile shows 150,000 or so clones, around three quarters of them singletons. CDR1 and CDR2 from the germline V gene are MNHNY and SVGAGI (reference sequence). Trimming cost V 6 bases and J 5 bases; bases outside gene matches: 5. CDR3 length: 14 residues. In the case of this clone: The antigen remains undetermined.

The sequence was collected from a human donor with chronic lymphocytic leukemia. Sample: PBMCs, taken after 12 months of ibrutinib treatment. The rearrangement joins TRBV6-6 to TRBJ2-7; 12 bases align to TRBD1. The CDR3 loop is CASSPGQGAHEQYF. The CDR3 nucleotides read TGTGCCAGCAGCCCGGGACAGGGGGCCCACGAGCAGTACTTC.